A selection of T cell receptor beta chains follows, all from one sample in a study of blood T cell repertoires in COVID-19. Produced via immunoSEQ multiplex PCR; TCRdb's table is partial and in-frame only. The data show around 200,000 clones, with 75% to 90% seen just once and about 4.6% held by the top ten. The sample comprised PBMCs or T cells enriched from blood (not recorded which). These receptors all come from a woman in her 30s who had been exposed to COVID-19. Both conserved end residues are part of each CDR3. D genes are given only for firm matches. Clone size is not always given. Where it is, it says once, few, many or a class for expanded clones.

clone_size d_call j_call v_call cdr3_nt cdr3_aa
. TRBD1 TRBJ1-3 TRBV3-1/TRBV3-2 TGTGCCAGCAGCATAACGGGACAGGCCCTCTCTGGAAACACCATATATTTT CASSITGQALSGNTIYF
few . TRBJ1-6 TRBV18 TGTGCCAGCTCACCACGTCCGATTTTGCGGGACGGACGCCTAAATTCACCCCTCCACTTT CASSPRPILRDGRLNSPLHF
. . TRBJ1-5 TRBV6-8 TGTGCCAGCAGGTCCCGACCGAGGGTGGCAAATCAGCCCCAGCATTTT CASRSRPRVANQPQHF
. TRBD1 TRBJ1-3 TRBV7-9 TGTGCCAGCAGCCTTGCGGACAGGGGGCTTTGGAACACCATATATTTT CASSLADRGLWNTIYF
. . TRBJ1-5 TRBV12-3/TRBV12-4 TGTGCCAGCAGTTTGTCAGGGTGGGAGCCCCAGCATTTT CASSLSGWEPQHF
. . TRBJ2-3 TRBV29-1 TGCAGCGCCCCAGAGGGATCCGGGGATACGCAGTATTTT CSAPEGSGDTQYF
. . TRBJ1-2 TRBV29-1 TGCAGCGTTGGGGTTCCCGGGATCTATGGCTACACCTTC CSVGVPGIYGYTF
. . TRBJ2-2 TRBV4-2 TGTGCCAGCAGCCAAGGCAAACCCGGGGGAGGCGGCACCGGGGAGCTGTTTTTT CASSQGKPGGGGTGELFF
few . TRBJ2-7 TRBV5-5 TGTGCCAGCAGCTTGGCGGCGGGTCTGAGCTCCTACGAGCAGTACTTC CASSLAAGLSSYEQYF
. . TRBJ2-7 TRBV19 TGTGCCAGTAGTCTGGAGCTCAGCTCCTACGAGCAGTACTTC CASSLELSSYEQYF
. . TRBJ1-3 TRBV3-1/TRBV3-2 TGTGCCAGCGGACGGCCGGGGAGCTCTGGAAACACCATATATTTT CASGRPGSSGNTIYF
. TRBD1 TRBJ1-2 TRBV28 TGTGCCAGCAGTCAGACAGGGTGGTATGGTGGCTACACCTTC CASSQTGWYGGYTF
. TRBD1 TRBJ1-5 TRBV7-8 TGTGCCAGCAGACTGGACAGGGGACACAATCAGCCCCAGCATTTT CASRLDRGHNQPQHF
. . TRBJ1-4 TRBV5-6 TGTGCCAGCAGCTTCAGGGCTGTTGAGGAAAAACTGTTTTTT CASSFRAVEEKLFF